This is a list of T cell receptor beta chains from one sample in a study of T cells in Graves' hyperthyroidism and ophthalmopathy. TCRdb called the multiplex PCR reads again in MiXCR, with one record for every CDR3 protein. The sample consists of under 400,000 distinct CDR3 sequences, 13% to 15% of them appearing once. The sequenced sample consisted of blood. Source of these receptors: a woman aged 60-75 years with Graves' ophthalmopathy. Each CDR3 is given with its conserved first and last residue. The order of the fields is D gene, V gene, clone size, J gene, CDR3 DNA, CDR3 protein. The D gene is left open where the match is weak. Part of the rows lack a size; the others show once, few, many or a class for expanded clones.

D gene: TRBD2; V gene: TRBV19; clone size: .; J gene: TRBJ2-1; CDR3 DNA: TGTGCCAGTAGTAGACTAGCGGGAGTATGGAATGAGCAGTTCTTC; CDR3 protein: CASSRLAGVWNEQFF
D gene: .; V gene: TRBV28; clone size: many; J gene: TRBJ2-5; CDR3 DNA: TGTGCCAGCAGTTCGTCGGGGTCGTCCCAAAGATCCCAGTACTTC; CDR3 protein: CASSSSGSSQRSQYF
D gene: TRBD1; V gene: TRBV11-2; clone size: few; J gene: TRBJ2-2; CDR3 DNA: TGTGCCAGCAGCTTGTGGGGGACAGGGGAACGGACCGGGGAGCTGTTTTTT; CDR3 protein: CASSLWGTGERTGELFF
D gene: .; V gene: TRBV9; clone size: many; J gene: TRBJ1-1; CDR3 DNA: TGTGCCAGCAGCGTAACAAATCGGGCCTCCGCCGAACGGGGGGCGAGCACTGAAGCTTTCTTT; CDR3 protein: CASSVTNRASAERGASTEAFF
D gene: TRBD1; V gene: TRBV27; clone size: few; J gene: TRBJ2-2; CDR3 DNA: TGTGCCAGCAGTTTCAGGGGGTCGAACACCGGGGAGCTGTTTTTT; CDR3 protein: CASSFRGSNTGELFF
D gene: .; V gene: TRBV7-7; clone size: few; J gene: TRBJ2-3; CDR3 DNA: TGTGCCGTGGGCCGTGCAGATACGCAGTATTTT; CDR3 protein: CAVGRADTQYF
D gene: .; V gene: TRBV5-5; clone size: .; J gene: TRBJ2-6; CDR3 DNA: TGTGCCAGCAGCTTAGCGAGGAGGGCTGGGGCCAACGTCCTGACTTTC; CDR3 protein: CASSLARRAGANVLTF
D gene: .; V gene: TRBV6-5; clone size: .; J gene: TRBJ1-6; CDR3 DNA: TGTGCCAGCAGTTACTCGATAGGGGCAGGAAATTCACCCCTCCACTTT; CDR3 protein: CASSYSIGAGNSPLHF
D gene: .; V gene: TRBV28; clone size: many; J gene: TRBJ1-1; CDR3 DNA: TGTGCCAGCCGGACGATCACTGAAGCTTTCTTT; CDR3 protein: CASRTITEAFF
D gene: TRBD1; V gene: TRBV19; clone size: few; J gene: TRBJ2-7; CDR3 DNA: TGTGCCAGTAGTGAAGGGGACAGACGCTACGAGCAGTACTTC; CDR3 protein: CASSEGDRRYEQYF
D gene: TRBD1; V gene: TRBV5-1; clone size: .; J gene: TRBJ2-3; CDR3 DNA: TGCGCCAGCAGAAAAGACAGGGGGGACAGTCGCGCAGATACGCAGTATTTT; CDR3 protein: CASRKDRGDSRADTQYF
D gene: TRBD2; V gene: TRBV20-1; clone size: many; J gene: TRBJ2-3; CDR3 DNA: TGCAGTGCCCCCCATAGCGGGAGTTGGCCGGATACGCAGTATTTT; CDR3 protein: CSAPHSGSWPDTQYF
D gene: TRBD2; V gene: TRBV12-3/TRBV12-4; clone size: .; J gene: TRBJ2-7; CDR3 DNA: TGTGCCAGCAGCCTTAGTCCCGGGAGGGCTGGAGAGCAGTACTTC; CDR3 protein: CASSLSPGRAGEQYF
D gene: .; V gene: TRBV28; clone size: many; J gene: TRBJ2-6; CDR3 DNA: TGTGCCAGCAGTTTAAGGGGGAGCTCTGGGGCCAACGTCCTGACTTTC; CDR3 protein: CASSLRGSSGANVLTF
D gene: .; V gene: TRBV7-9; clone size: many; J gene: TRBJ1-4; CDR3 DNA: TGTGCCAGCAGCCGCACCAGGGGAATCGGGGAAAAACTGTTTTTT; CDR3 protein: CASSRTRGIGEKLFF
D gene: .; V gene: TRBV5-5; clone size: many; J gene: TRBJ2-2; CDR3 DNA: TGTGCCAGCCTAAGCACCGGGGAGCTGTTTTTT; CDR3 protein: CASLSTGELFF
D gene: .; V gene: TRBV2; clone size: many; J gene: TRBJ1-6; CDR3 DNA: TGTGCCAGCAGAGAAGGCAGGGTAAATTCACCCCTCCACTTT; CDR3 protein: CASREGRVNSPLHF
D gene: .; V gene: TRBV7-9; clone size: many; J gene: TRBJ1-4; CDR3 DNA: TGTGCCAGCAGCTATAAGCCCGGGGGCAATGAAAAACTGTTTTTT; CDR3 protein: CASSYKPGGNEKLFF
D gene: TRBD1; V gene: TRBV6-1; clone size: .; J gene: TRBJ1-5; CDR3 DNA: TGTGCCAGCAGTACCCGGGACAGTGGCAATCAGCCCCAGCATTTT; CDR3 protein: CASSTRDSGNQPQHF
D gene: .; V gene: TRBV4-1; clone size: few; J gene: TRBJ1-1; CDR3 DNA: TGCGCCAGCAGCCAAGAGCGCAACACTGAAGCTTTCTTT; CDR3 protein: CASSQERNTEAFF
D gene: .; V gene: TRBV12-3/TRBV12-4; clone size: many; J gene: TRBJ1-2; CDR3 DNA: TGTGCCAGCACCCGACGGGAGGGGACTAACTATGGCTACACCTTC; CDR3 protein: CASTRREGTNYGYTF
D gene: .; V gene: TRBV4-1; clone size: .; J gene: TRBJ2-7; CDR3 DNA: TGCGCCAGCAGCCAAGTACCGGGAGAACCGAGGGAGCAGTACTTC; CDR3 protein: CASSQVPGEPREQYF
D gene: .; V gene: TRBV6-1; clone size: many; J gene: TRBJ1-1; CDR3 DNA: TGTGCCAGCAGTTTGCGGCCGATGCCTGAAGCTTTCTTT; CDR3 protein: CASSLRPMPEAFF
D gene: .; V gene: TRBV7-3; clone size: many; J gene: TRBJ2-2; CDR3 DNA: TGTGCCAGCAGCCCGGCTTTGGGGGGCGCGGGCACCGGGGAGCTGTTTTTT; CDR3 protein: CASSPALGGAGTGELFF
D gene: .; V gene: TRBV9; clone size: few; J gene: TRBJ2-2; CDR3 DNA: TGTGCCAGCAGCGCCCTTCTGGGTCCCGGGGAGCTGTTTTTT; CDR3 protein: CASSALLGPGELFF
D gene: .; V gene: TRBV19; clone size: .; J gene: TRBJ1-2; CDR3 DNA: TGTGCCAGTAGTGTTCGGGACATCGGCTATGGCTACACCTTC; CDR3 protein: CASSVRDIGYGYTF
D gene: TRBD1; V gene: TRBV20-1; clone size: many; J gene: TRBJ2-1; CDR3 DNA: TGCAGTGCCCCCGGCAGGGGGCCCAATGAGCAGTTCTTC; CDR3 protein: CSAPGRGPNEQFF
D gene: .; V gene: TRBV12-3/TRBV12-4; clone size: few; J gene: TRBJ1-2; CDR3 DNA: TGTGCCAGCAGTTTAGTGAATCTAGGGCTTTCTAACTATGGCTACACCTTC; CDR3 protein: CASSLVNLGLSNYGYTF
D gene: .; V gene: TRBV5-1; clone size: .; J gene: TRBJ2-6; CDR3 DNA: TGCGCCAGCAGCTTGGATGGGAACGTCCTGACTTTC; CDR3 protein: CASSLDGNVLTF
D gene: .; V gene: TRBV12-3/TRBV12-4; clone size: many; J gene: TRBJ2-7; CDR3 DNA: TGTGCCAGCAGCAACAGGGCTAAACGCTACGAGCAGTACTTC; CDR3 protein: CASSNRAKRYEQYF
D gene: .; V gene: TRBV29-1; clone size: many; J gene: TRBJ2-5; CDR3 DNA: TGCAGCGTTGAAGAGTCCAGGGTTAGGGAGACCCAGTACTTC; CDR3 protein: CSVEESRVRETQYF
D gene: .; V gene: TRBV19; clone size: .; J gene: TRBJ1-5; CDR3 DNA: TGTGCCAGTAGTGTCCCGGGGAGTAATCAGCCCCAGCATTTT; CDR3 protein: CASSVPGSNQPQHF
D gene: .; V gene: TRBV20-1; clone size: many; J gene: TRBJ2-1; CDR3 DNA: TGCAGTGCTAGCCTATCCTACAATGAGCAGTTCTTC; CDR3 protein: CSASLSYNEQFF
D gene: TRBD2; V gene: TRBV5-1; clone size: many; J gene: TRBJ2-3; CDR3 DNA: TGCGCCAGCAGCTTGGGGATAGCGGGAGTAGAAGCAGATACGCAGTATTTT; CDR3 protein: CASSLGIAGVEADTQYF
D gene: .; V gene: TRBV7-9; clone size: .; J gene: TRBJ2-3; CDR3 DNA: TGTGCCAGCAGCTTAATCGCCCCGAGAGGGCCACTTAGCACAGATACGCAGTATTTT; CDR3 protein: CASSLIAPRGPLSTDTQYF
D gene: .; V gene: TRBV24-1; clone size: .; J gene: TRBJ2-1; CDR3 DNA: TGTGCCACCGCGGGGGCAGGGGGCATGGATGAGCAGTTCTTC; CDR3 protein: CATAGAGGMDEQFF
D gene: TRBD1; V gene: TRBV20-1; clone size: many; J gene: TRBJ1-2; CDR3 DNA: TGCAGTGCTAGAGGGACAGGGATAGGCTATGGCTACACCTTC; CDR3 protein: CSARGTGIGYGYTF
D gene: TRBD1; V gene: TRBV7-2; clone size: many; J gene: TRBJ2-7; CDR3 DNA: TGTGCCAGCAGCAGAAGGTGGGGGCAGGGGGCCTACGAGCAGTACTTC; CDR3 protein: CASSRRWGQGAYEQYF
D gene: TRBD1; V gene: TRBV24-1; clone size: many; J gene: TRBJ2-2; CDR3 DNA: TGTGCCACCAGTGGTCCGGACAGGGCGAACACCGGGGAGCTGTTTTTT; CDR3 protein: CATSGPDRANTGELFF
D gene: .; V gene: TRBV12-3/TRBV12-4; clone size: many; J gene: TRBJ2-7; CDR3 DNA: TGTGCCAGCAGTTTAGGTCGGATATCCTACGAGCAGTACTTC; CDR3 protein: CASSLGRISYEQYF
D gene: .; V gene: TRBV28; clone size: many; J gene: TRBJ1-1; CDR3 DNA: TGTGCCAGCACCCCTTCCCCGAACACTGAAGCTTTCTTT; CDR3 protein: CASTPSPNTEAFF
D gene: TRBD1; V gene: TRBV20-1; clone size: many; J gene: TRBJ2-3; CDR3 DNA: TGCAGTGCTAGAAACCCCGGGACAGGGACAGATACGCAGTATTTT; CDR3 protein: CSARNPGTGTDTQYF
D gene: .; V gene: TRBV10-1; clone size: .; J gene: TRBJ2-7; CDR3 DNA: TGCGCCAGCAGTGACGGGGGCGAGCAGTACTTC; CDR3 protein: CASSDGGEQYF
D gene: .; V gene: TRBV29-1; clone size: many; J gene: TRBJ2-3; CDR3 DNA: TGCAGCGTTTATGGGACTCTCCAGGGCCCTACAGATACGCAGTATTTT; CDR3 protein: CSVYGTLQGPTDTQYF
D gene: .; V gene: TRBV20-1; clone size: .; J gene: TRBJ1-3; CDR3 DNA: TGCAGTGCTACCACAACAAACACTGGTGGAAACACCATATATTTT; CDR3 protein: CSATTTNTGGNTIYF
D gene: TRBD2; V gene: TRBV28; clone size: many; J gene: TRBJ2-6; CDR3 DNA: TGTGCCAGCAGGCGGCCGGGGGGGACTGGGGCCAACGTCCTGACTTTC; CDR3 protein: CASRRPGGTGANVLTF
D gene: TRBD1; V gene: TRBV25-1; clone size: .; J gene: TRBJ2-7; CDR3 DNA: TGTGCCAGCCCTAGGGGACAGGGATTACCCGAGCAGTACTTC; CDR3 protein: CASPRGQGLPEQYF
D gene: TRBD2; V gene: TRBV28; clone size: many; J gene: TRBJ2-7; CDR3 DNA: TGTGCCAGCAGTTTTAGGACTAGCGGGCCGCGCGAGCAGTACTTC; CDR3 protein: CASSFRTSGPREQYF
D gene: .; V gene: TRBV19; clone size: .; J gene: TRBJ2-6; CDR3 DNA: TGTGCCAGTAGTATAGGAAGGGAGGCTGGGGCCAACGTCCTGACTTTC; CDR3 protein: CASSIGREAGANVLTF